Following are 14 T cell receptor beta chains from one sample sequenced in a study of blood T cell repertoires in COVID-19 (dated by TCRdb to about 2020). The method was the immunoSEQ multiplex PCR assay. Entries here come from immuneACCESS through TCRdb and include only in-frame sequences with V and J called. Some clones fail to appear in such tables; in the studies checked, an unresolved V gene covers under half of the shortfall, and the cause of the remainder is unknown. A total of 91,000 or so clones appear in this sample, 87% of them only once. Less than 20% of the sample lies in the top ten. Sample: peripheral blood. The receptor set was obtained from a human donor in a cohort sampled during active COVID-19.

The chain has TRBV10-1 and TRBJ2-1, with 7 bases that match TRBD2. J gave up 2 bases and V 3 bases, and 10 bases lay outside the gene matches. The V gene's germline CDR1 is WNHNN and CDR2 SYGVQD (reference sequence). This CDR3 spans 17 amino acids. The CDR3 nucleotides read TGCGCCAGCAGTGATTCTCCGGGGGGAGTCACCTACAATGAGCAGTTCTTC. Amino acid sequence: CASSDSPGGVTYNEQFF.

V gene TRBV28 combines with J gene TRBJ1-1; no definite D call. Per germline, CDR1 MDHEN and CDR2 SYDVKM. Deletions cut 4 bases from V and 4 bases from J, with 13 bases between. CDR3 length: 14 amino acids. The CDR3 protein is CASSSPGEGTEAFF. The CDR3 DNA follows: TGTGCCAGCAGTTCCCCGGGTGAGGGCACTGAAGCTTTCTTT.

The chain combines TRBV27 with TRBJ1-1, with 7 bases lining up with TRBD1. The CDR3 sequence is 11 residues long. The V gene end was trimmed by 7 bases and the J gene end by 7 bases; junction bases not matched to a gene: 3. CDR1 is MNHEY, CDR2 SMNVEV, per germline (reference sequence). CDR3 protein: CASNRGGEAFF. The CDR3 DNA is TGTGCCAGCAACAGGGGAGGTGAAGCTTTCTTT.

The chain combines TRBV30 with TRBJ1-2; perhaps TRBD1 as D (6 bases). This CDR3 comprises 13 residues. V lost 2 bases and J lost 7, with 14 bases in between. Germline lookup yields CDR1 GTSNPN and CDR2 SVGIG (reference sequence). CDR3 residues: CAWSLQGRGGYTF. Written as DNA, the CDR3 is TGTGCCTGGAGTTTGCAGGGGCGCGGTGGCTACACCTTC.

The chain carries TRBV4-1 and TRBJ2-2; 9 nucleotides align to TRBD2. J gave up 6 bases and V 3 bases, and 8 bases lay outside the gene matches. From germline, CDR1 is MGHRA and CDR2 YSYEKL. The length of the CDR3 is 16 residues. The DNA for the CDR3 is TGCGCCAGCAGCCATCCAAGAGCGGGGGGTTCCGGGGAGCTGTTTTTT. Protein sequence: CASSHPRAGGSGELFF.

The V and J genes are TRBV20-1 and TRBJ1-5, with D perhaps matching TRBD1 (5 bases). Germline assignment: CDR1 DFQATT and CDR2 SNEGSKA (reference sequence). The V and J ends lost 6 bases and 6 bases respectively, with 15 bases between them. This CDR3 comprises 13 residues. The CDR3 sequence: CSASRGGGQPQHF. The CDR3, as DNA: TGCAGTGCAAGTCGGGGCGGGGGTCAGCCCCAGCATTTT.

J is TRBJ2-1 and V is TRBV19, with 7 bases lining up with TRBD2. Germline CDR1 LNHDA, CDR2 SQIVND (reference sequence). V shed 3 bases and J 0 bases; nucleotides not matched to a gene: 2. The CDR3 contains 15 residues. The chain's CDR3 is CASSIGGGSYNEQFF. In nucleotides, the CDR3 is TGTGCCAGTAGTATCGGCGGGGGCTCCTACAATGAGCAGTTCTTC.

V usage is TRBV5-1 and J usage is TRBJ1-1; D is uncertain. The CDR3 is 13 amino acids. In germline, CDR1 is SGHRS, CDR2 YFSETQ. V was trimmed by 5 bases and J by 1 base, leaving 9 bases between them. DNA for the CDR3: TGCGCCAGCAGACGCGGAAAGAACACTGAAGCTTTCTTT. Protein sequence: CASRRGKNTEAFF.

J is TRBJ1-3 and V is TRBV20-1, with D perhaps matching TRBD1 (5 bases). V was cut by 6 bases and J by 8 bases, with 11 bases left in between. Germline assignment: CDR1 DFQATT and CDR2 SNEGSKA (reference sequence). The CDR3 totals 11 residues. CDR3 region: CSARVIDTIYF. In nucleotides, the CDR3 is TGCAGTGCCAGGGTTATAGACACCATATATTTT.

The chain couples TRBV7-2 to TRBJ2-3; 7 bases line up with TRBD2. Germline values: CDR1 SGHTA, CDR2 FQGNSA. V was pared by 1 base and J by 0 bases, with 4 bases of the junction left unmatched. The CDR3 sequence is 16 residues long. The CDR3 protein is CASSLGLASSTDTQYF. The CDR3 DNA is TGTGCCAGCAGCTTAGGACTAGCTTCTAGCACAGATACGCAGTATTTT.

The J gene is TRBJ2-1, the V gene TRBV4-2; TRBD1 matches at 7 bases. V was clipped by 4 bases and J by 1 base; unmatched bases: 7. The germline V gene has CDR1 LGHNA and CDR2 YNFKEQ. The CDR3 runs to 16 residues. The CDR3 DNA is TGTGCCAGCAGCCCTAGACAGGGCCCTTCCTACAATGAGCAGTTCTTC. Translated, it gives CASSPRQGPSYNEQFF.

The rearrangement links TRBV12-3 or TRBV12-4 to TRBJ2-5; maybe TRBD2 (6 bases). V lost 4 bases, J lost 5 bases, and 11 bases lay in between. The CDR3 spans 13 residues. CDR3 sequence (DNA): TGTGCCAGCAGTTCCCGGGGGTTGGAGACCCAGTACTTC. Translated, it gives CASSSRGLETQYF.

The chain employs TRBV19 and TRBJ2-7, with TRBD1 identical over 8 bases. The ends lost 7 bases at V and 1 base at J; junction bases unmatched: 6. The CDR3 is made up of 14 amino acids. Germline CDR1 is LNHDA and CDR2 is SQIVND (reference sequence). The CDR3: CASKRQGASYEQYF. The CDR3 DNA sequence: TGTGCCAGTAAACGGCAGGGGGCTTCCTACGAGCAGTACTTC.

In this sample, this clone turned up once. In DNA, the CDR3 is TGTGCCAGCAGCTTGGGCAGGGGGAACTATGGCTACACCTTC. Translating gives CASSLGRGNYGYTF. The chain couples TRBV7-2 to TRBJ1-2, with TRBD1 matching over 7 bases. Germline CDR1 is SGHTA and CDR2 is FQGNSA. The trim removed 3 bases at V and 2 bases at J, leaving 3 bases unmatched. The CDR3 has 14 amino acids.